A selection of T cell receptor beta chains follows, all from one sample in a study of blood T cell repertoires in COVID-19. The repertoire was sequenced with immunoSEQ multiplex PCR; TCRdb's copy has only in-frame clones and lacks some. The sample yields around 300,000 clones, roughly 90% seen once. What was sequenced was PBMCs or T cells enriched from blood (not recorded which). The receptors were gathered from a woman between 55 and 75 years old who had recovered from COVID-19. Both conserved end residues are part of each CDR3. D genes are given only for firm matches. Clone size, where shown, is once, few, many, or a class for clones that have expanded.

size	V	D	J	DNA	CDR3
many	TRBV4-1	TRBD2	TRBJ2-2	TGCGCCAGCAGCCAAGAGAGGACTAGAGACACCGGGGAGCTGTTTTTT	CASSQERTRDTGELFF
NA	TRBV9	TRBD1	TRBJ2-2	TGTGCCAGCAGCTCACCTCGTGGACAGGGGAATCCCACCGGGGAGCTGTTTTTT	CASSSPRGQGNPTGELFF
NA	TRBV7-6	TRBD1	TRBJ1-1	TGTGCCAGCAGCTTAGTTGCGGGACAGGGAGGGGGGAACACTGAAGCTTTCTTT	CASSLVAGQGGGNTEAFF
NA	TRBV28	TRBD1	TRBJ1-6	TGTGCCAGCAGTGCTCCGGGACAGGGGAATTCACCCCTCCACTTT	CASSAPGQGNSPLHF
once	TRBV11-2	NA	TRBJ2-2	TGTGCCAGCAGCTTAGGTGCTAGACAGCTGAACACCGGGGAGCTGTTTTTT	CASSLGARQLNTGELFF
many	TRBV11-3	NA	TRBJ2-7	TGTGCCAGCAGCTCCCCCTACTACGAGCAGTACTTC	CASSSPYYEQYF
NA	TRBV29-1	NA	TRBJ1-4	TGCAGCGTTCGTGACAGAGCAACTAATGAAAAACTGTTTTTT	CSVRDRATNEKLFF
NA	TRBV18	TRBD1	TRBJ2-7	TGTGCCAGCTCACCCGGGACAGCGTTAGGCGAGCAGTACTTC	CASSPGTALGEQYF
NA	TRBV7-9	TRBD1	TRBJ1-2	TGTGCCAGCAGCTTGACCGGGACAGGGTTTCTTGGCTACACCTTC	CASSLTGTGFLGYTF
NA	TRBV6-5	TRBD1	TRBJ2-7	TGTGCCAGCCGATGGACAGGGGGGTACGAGCAGTACTTC	CASRWTGGYEQYF
NA	TRBV30	TRBD1	TRBJ2-7	TGTGCCTGGAGTGTACAGGGACAGGGATTCCTCTACGAGCAGTACTTC	CAWSVQGQGFLYEQYF
NA	TRBV7-2	TRBD2	TRBJ2-4	TGTGCCAGCAGCTCCCGGGGGGTACCCCTAGCCAAAAACATTCAGTACTTC	CASSSRGVPLAKNIQYF
NA	TRBV11-2	NA	TRBJ1-5	TGTGCCAGCAGCTTAGAGGCGGGGGACAATCAGCCCCAGCATTTT	CASSLEAGDNQPQHF
NA	TRBV20-1	NA	TRBJ2-7	TGCAGTGCTAGTTGGGCCCGCGAGCAGTACTTC	CSASWAREQYF
NA	TRBV5-1	TRBD1	TRBJ1-3	TGCGCCAGCAGCACAGGGACAGAGGGAAACACCATATATTTT	CASSTGTEGNTIYF